These T cell receptor beta chains were read from a single sample in a study of blood T cell repertoires in COVID-19. This table comes from immunoSEQ multiplex PCR, and its TCRdb copy is limited to in-frame clones, with some not included. The data hold 110,000 to 150,000 clones, with roughly 82% observed a single time. Sequenced input: peripheral blood. The receptors here all came from a man of 80 years or more with acute or convalescent COVID-19. The CDR3 runs from the conserved cysteine through the conserved F or W. The order of the fields is V gene, J gene, D gene, clone size, CDR3 DNA, CDR3 protein. A D gene is named only where the DNA matches it firmly. The size entry is marked missing in some rows and otherwise reads once, few, many or a size class.

v_call: TRBV7-3; j_call: TRBJ2-3; d_call: -; clone_size: -; cdr3_nt: TGTGCCAGCAGCGCAGATCCAATAAATACGCAGTATTTT; cdr3_aa: CASSADPINTQYF
v_call: TRBV15; j_call: TRBJ2-7; d_call: TRBD1; clone_size: -; cdr3_nt: TGTGCCACCAGCAGAGATCGATGGGACAGGGTCCCCTACGAGCAGTACTTC; cdr3_aa: CATSRDRWDRVPYEQYF
v_call: TRBV30; j_call: TRBJ2-2; d_call: -; clone_size: -; cdr3_nt: TGTGCCTGGAGTCGGGGGTGGGCCGGGGAGCTGTTTTTT; cdr3_aa: CAWSRGWAGELFF
v_call: TRBV7-2; j_call: TRBJ2-5; d_call: TRBD1; clone_size: -; cdr3_nt: TGTGCCAGCATGGCAGGGGGCCGCCAAGAGACCCAGTACTTC; cdr3_aa: CASMAGGRQETQYF
v_call: TRBV7-2; j_call: TRBJ1-1; d_call: -; clone_size: once; cdr3_nt: TGTGCCAGCAGCTTAATCTCGGCGGCGAACACTGAAGCTTTCTTT; cdr3_aa: CASSLISAANTEAFF
v_call: TRBV5-4; j_call: TRBJ2-3; d_call: -; clone_size: once; cdr3_nt: TGTGCCAGCAGCCTACAAATTGGACAAAGCACAGATACGCAGTATTTT; cdr3_aa: CASSLQIGQSTDTQYF
v_call: TRBV27; j_call: TRBJ2-2; d_call: TRBD2; clone_size: -; cdr3_nt: TGTGCCAGCAGTTTAATAGCGGGGGGACACACCGGGGAGCTGTTTTTT; cdr3_aa: CASSLIAGGHTGELFF
v_call: TRBV2; j_call: TRBJ2-2; d_call: -; clone_size: -; cdr3_nt: TGTGCCAGCACTCGGACAGTCACCGGGGAGCTGTTTTTT; cdr3_aa: CASTRTVTGELFF
v_call: TRBV6-5; j_call: TRBJ1-5; d_call: TRBD1; clone_size: -; cdr3_nt: TGTGCCAGCAGTTCCCGACAGGGTTGGAATCAGCCCCAGCATTTT; cdr3_aa: CASSSRQGWNQPQHF
v_call: TRBV6-2/TRBV6-3; j_call: TRBJ2-1; d_call: TRBD1; clone_size: -; cdr3_nt: TGTGCCAGCAGTTGGACAGGGTCGAGGAATGAGCAGTTCTTC; cdr3_aa: CASSWTGSRNEQFF
v_call: TRBV6-1; j_call: TRBJ1-1; d_call: -; clone_size: once; cdr3_nt: TGTGCCAGCAGTGATCCGACACCCACTGAAGCTTTCTTT; cdr3_aa: CASSDPTPTEAFF
v_call: TRBV4-2; j_call: TRBJ2-2; d_call: -; clone_size: few; cdr3_nt: TGTGCCAGCAGCCAAGCCCGAACAGGCCAGGGGAGCACCGGGGAGCTGTTTTTT; cdr3_aa: CASSQARTGQGSTGELFF
v_call: TRBV2; j_call: TRBJ1-2; d_call: TRBD1; clone_size: -; cdr3_nt: TGTGCCAGCAGCCAGGGACAGAACGACTATGGCTACACCTTC; cdr3_aa: CASSQGQNDYGYTF
v_call: TRBV7-2; j_call: TRBJ2-1; d_call: TRBD2; clone_size: -; cdr3_nt: TGTGCCAGCAGCCCCAGAGCGGGGGGTTACAATGAGCAGTTCTTC; cdr3_aa: CASSPRAGGYNEQFF
v_call: TRBV10-3; j_call: TRBJ2-3; d_call: -; clone_size: once; cdr3_nt: TGTGCCATCAGTGAAGGGGGTCGGGATACGCAGTATTTT; cdr3_aa: CAISEGGRDTQYF
v_call: TRBV5-6; j_call: TRBJ2-7; d_call: -; clone_size: -; cdr3_nt: TGTGCCAGCAGCTTGGATGGCTCTGGGCAGTACTTC; cdr3_aa: CASSLDGSGQYF
v_call: TRBV4-3; j_call: TRBJ2-7; d_call: -; clone_size: -; cdr3_nt: TGCGCCAGCAGCCAAGAGCGTCACTCCTACGAGCAGTACTTC; cdr3_aa: CASSQERHSYEQYF
v_call: TRBV10-3; j_call: TRBJ1-3; d_call: TRBD1; clone_size: -; cdr3_nt: TGTGCCACCTTCGACAGGGCTTCTGGAAACACCATATATTTT; cdr3_aa: CATFDRASGNTIYF
v_call: TRBV5-4; j_call: TRBJ2-1; d_call: TRBD1; clone_size: -; cdr3_nt: TGTGCCAGTGGACAGGGGGCTACTGAGCAGTTCTTC; cdr3_aa: CASGQGATEQFF
v_call: TRBV28; j_call: TRBJ1-5; d_call: TRBD1; clone_size: -; cdr3_nt: TGTGCCAGCAGTGGAGACAGGGTACGGCAGCCCCAGCATTTT; cdr3_aa: CASSGDRVRQPQHF
v_call: TRBV19; j_call: TRBJ2-5; d_call: -; clone_size: once; cdr3_nt: TGTGCCAGTAGTATTGGTCTAGCGACGGAGACCCAGTACTTC; cdr3_aa: CASSIGLATETQYF
v_call: TRBV5-4; j_call: TRBJ2-7; d_call: TRBD1; clone_size: -; cdr3_nt: TGTGCCAGCAGCATGGGGACAGGGGAGTCCTACGAGCAGTACTTC; cdr3_aa: CASSMGTGESYEQYF
v_call: TRBV30; j_call: TRBJ2-7; d_call: TRBD2; clone_size: -; cdr3_nt: TGTGCCTGGAGTAAAGAGGATAGCCCTAGCGGGTTCTCCTACGAGCAGTACTTC; cdr3_aa: CAWSKEDSPSGFSYEQYF
v_call: TRBV5-4; j_call: TRBJ1-1; d_call: -; clone_size: -; cdr3_nt: TGTGCCAGCAGCTTCATGGGGCGATGGGAAGCTTTCTTT; cdr3_aa: CASSFMGRWEAFF
v_call: TRBV11-2; j_call: TRBJ2-5; d_call: -; clone_size: -; cdr3_nt: TGTGCCAGCAGCGGGGGGTCCCAAGAGACCCAGTACTTC; cdr3_aa: CASSGGSQETQYF
v_call: TRBV7-6; j_call: TRBJ1-1; d_call: -; clone_size: once; cdr3_nt: TGTGCCAGCAGCAGACGCCGGGGCACTGAAGCTTTCTTT; cdr3_aa: CASSRRRGTEAFF
v_call: TRBV16; j_call: TRBJ1-3; d_call: TRBD1; clone_size: -; cdr3_nt: TGTGCCAGCAGCCCCGGGACAGCCCCCGGAAACACCATATATTTT; cdr3_aa: CASSPGTAPGNTIYF
v_call: TRBV3-1/TRBV3-2; j_call: TRBJ2-2; d_call: TRBD2; clone_size: few; cdr3_nt: TGTGCCAGCAGCCGGACTAGCGGGGGGGCGGGCACCGGGGAGCTGTTTTTT; cdr3_aa: CASSRTSGGAGTGELFF
v_call: TRBV28; j_call: TRBJ2-7; d_call: TRBD1; clone_size: -; cdr3_nt: TGTGCCAGCAGTTCCTCGGGACAGGGTTTCGAGCAGTACTTC; cdr3_aa: CASSSSGQGFEQYF
v_call: TRBV28; j_call: TRBJ1-2; d_call: -; clone_size: -; cdr3_nt: TGTGCCAGCAGTTTATGGAACCCTATTGCGGATGGCTACACCTTC; cdr3_aa: CASSLWNPIADGYTF
v_call: TRBV10-3; j_call: TRBJ2-1; d_call: TRBD2; clone_size: many; cdr3_nt: TGTGCCATCAGTGTCATAACTAGCGGGCGAAACAATGAGCAGTTCTTC; cdr3_aa: CAISVITSGRNNEQFF
v_call: TRBV5-1; j_call: TRBJ1-2; d_call: -; clone_size: once; cdr3_nt: TGCGCCAGCAGCTTGGTTCAGGGACAAGGCTACACCTTC; cdr3_aa: CASSLVQGQGYTF
v_call: TRBV2; j_call: TRBJ1-5; d_call: TRBD1; clone_size: -; cdr3_nt: TGTGCCAGCAGTGGAGGCAGGGGGTTTAGCAATCAGCCCCAGCATTTT; cdr3_aa: CASSGGRGFSNQPQHF
v_call: TRBV27; j_call: TRBJ2-3; d_call: TRBD2; clone_size: few; cdr3_nt: TGTGCCAGCAGTTCACAAGCGGGGATCACAGATACGCAGTATTTT; cdr3_aa: CASSSQAGITDTQYF
v_call: TRBV3-1/TRBV3-2; j_call: TRBJ2-1; d_call: -; clone_size: -; cdr3_nt: TGTGCCAGCAGCCAAGATCACGGGGAGGTATACAATGAGCAGTTCTTC; cdr3_aa: CASSQDHGEVYNEQFF